This T cell receptor (beta chain) was recovered during a study of OX40 agonist ivuxolimab in advanced cancers. Study at large: Dose-escalation patients' cancers were hepatocellular carcinoma, melanoma, renal cell or head and neck cancer. Prior therapy, whether anti-PD-1, anti-PD-L1 or anti-CTLA-4, was allowed, and more than 35% had some.

The CDR3 spans 15 residues. CDR1 is LGHNA and CDR2 is YSLEER in the germline V gene. With regard to this clone: Its cognate antigen is unknown. A much larger clonotype is one base distant, so this may be a read error.

This table comes from immunoSEQ multiplex PCR, and its TCRdb copy is limited to in-frame clones, with some not included. The sample has about 31,000 clones; around 88% are singletons. The study's findings and limits: Patients with a partial response at 0.1-3.0 mg/kg had among the lowest clonal expansion.

The chain is built from TRBV4-3 and TRBJ1-1, with D maybe TRBD1 (6 bases). The sequence derives from an adult with an advanced solid tumor such as melanoma, head and neck, liver or kidney cancer. The sequenced sample was CD4+ or CD8+ T cells sorted from blood, obtained in a trial of the OX40 agonist ivuxolimab. The chain's CDR3 is CASSQDLAGDTEVFF. The CDR3 nucleotides read TGCGCCAGCAGCCAAGATTTGGCGGGGGACACTGAAGTTTTCTTT.